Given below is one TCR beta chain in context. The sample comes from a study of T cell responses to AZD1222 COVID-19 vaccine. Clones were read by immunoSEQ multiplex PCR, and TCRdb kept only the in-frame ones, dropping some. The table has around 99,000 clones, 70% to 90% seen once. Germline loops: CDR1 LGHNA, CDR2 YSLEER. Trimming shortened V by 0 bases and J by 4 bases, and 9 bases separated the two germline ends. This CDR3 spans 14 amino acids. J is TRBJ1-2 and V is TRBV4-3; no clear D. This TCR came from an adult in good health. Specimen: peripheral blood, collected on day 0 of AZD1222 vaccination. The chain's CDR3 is CASSQDSAAYGYTF. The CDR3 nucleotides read TGCGCCAGCAGCCAAGATTCGGCAGCCTATGGCTACACCTTC.